This T cell receptor beta chain derives from a study of OX40 agonist ivuxolimab in advanced cancers. Study details: Patients' therapy was ivuxolimab, an antibody that acts as an agonist of OX40 (CD134). Partial responses were observed in three patients, of whom one had hepatocellular carcinoma and two had cutaneous melanoma. Points from the study as a whole: The study observed clonal expansion of CD4+ and CD8+ blood T cells by week 6 at 0.1 to 3.0 mg/kg.

The germline V gene encodes CDR1 MNHNS and CDR2 SASEGT. Trimming shortened V by 6 bases and J by 4 bases, and 17 bases separated the two germline ends. The CDR3 has 15 amino acids. Measured with immunoSEQ multiplex PCR; TCRdb has only the in-frame clones, and not every one. The table lists about 65,000 clones, more than 70% of them singletons. Turning to this clone: Its antigen is not identified.

The V gene is TRBV6-1, the J gene TRBJ2-3, with D tentatively TRBD2 (6 bases). The material sequenced was CD4+ or CD8+ T cells sorted from blood, taken in a trial of the OX40 agonist ivuxolimab. The TCR was taken from an adult with an advanced solid tumor such as melanoma, head and neck, liver or kidney cancer. As DNA, the CDR3 is TGTGCCAGCAGAAAACGGGACTTTAATTCAGATACGCAGTATTTT. Translated, it gives CASRKRDFNSDTQYF.